Listed here is a single TCR beta chain. Its antigen remains unknown. The CDR3 sequence is 12 residues long. Looked up from germline, CDR1 is LNHNV and CDR2 is YYDKDF (reference sequence). Trimming took 4 bases from V and 5 from J, leaving 8 bases between them. This entry is derived from a study of cytomegalovirus exposure and HLA in healthy donors. Study-level information: Among the 398 genotyped donors, approximately 81% were placed in the Caucasian-associated ancestry cluster. Study findings and constraints: What was likely a sequencing artifact was a cluster of highly shared sequence variants. Earlier results showed most TCR beta V segments being productive about 87% or about 30% of the time.

It was with 60 Vbeta and 13 Jbeta primers that the PCR ran. Original data processing: In a later analysis, the count reached about 75 million unique TCR beta chains, with 8.5 million to 14 million shared. Generated by immunoSEQ multiplex PCR, the TCRdb table keeps only in-frame clones and is missing some. V and J calls and clone size come straight from that table; D and trimming were deduced from the DNA. The sample shows 140,000 or so clones, around three fifths of them seen only once. The chain recombines TRBV15 with TRBJ2-5; D is perhaps TRBD2 (5 bases). The sequence was obtained from a male donor in good health and CMV-seronegative. The sequenced material came from PBMCs. The CDR3 coding sequence is TGTGCCACCAGCACCAAGCGGGAGACCCAGTACTTC. Residues: CATSTKRETQYF. The whole variable domain, filled in from reference TRBV15 and TRBJ2-5, reads DAMVIQNPRYQVTQFGKPVTLSCSQTLNHNVMYWYQQKSSQAPKLLFHYYDKDFNNEADTPDNFQSRRPNTSFCFLDIRSPGLGDTAMYLCATSTKRETQYFGPGTRLLVL.